The 18 T cell receptor beta chains given below trace back to one sample, sequenced in a study of OX40 agonist ivuxolimab in advanced cancers. Some clones are missing from TCRdb's copy, which holds only in-frame ones; the method was immunoSEQ multiplex PCR. The sample has about 68,000 clones, roughly nine tenths seen once. The sequencing here drew on CD4+ or CD8+ T cells sorted from blood, taken in a trial of the OX40 agonist ivuxolimab. The receptors were gathered from an adult with an advanced solid tumor such as melanoma, head and neck, liver or kidney cancer.

The chain joins TRBV6-1 to TRBJ1-5; D is possibly TRBD1 (5 bases). This CDR3 comprises 14 residues. Germline CDR1 reads MNHNS; CDR2 reads SASEGT. V was clipped by 6 bases and J by 5 bases, with 14 bases between them. The CDR3 DNA follows: TGTGCCAGCAGCATTTTCGGGGGAGATCAGCCCCAGCATTTT. Encoded protein: CASSIFGGDQPQHF.

This clone has only one observation. V gene TRBV6-1 combines with J gene TRBJ1-2, with TRBD1 as a possible D gene (5 bases). Germline-derived CDR1 and CDR2 are MNHNS and SASEGT. CDR3 size: 12 residues. Between the trimmed V and J ends, which lost 6 bases and 3 bases, there was a span of 8 bases. In DNA form, the CDR3 reads TGTGCCAGCAGGGGGCCTGACTATGGCTACACCTTC. Its translation: CASRGPDYGYTF.

The rearrangement joins TRBV6-1 to TRBJ2-7; D may correspond to TRBD1 or TRBD2 (7 bases each). Between the trimmed V and J ends, which lost 4 bases and 7 bases, there was a span of 14 bases. Germline V CDR1 and CDR2: MNHNS, SASEGT. The CDR3 covers 13 residues. The chain's CDR3 is CASSATRGGEQYF. Written as DNA, the CDR3 is TGTGCCAGCAGTGCTACCAGGGGGGGGGAGCAGTACTTC.

V and J are TRBV5-1 and TRBJ1-4, with a weak D call TRBD1 (6 bases). CDR1 SGHRS and CDR2 YFSETQ come from the germline V gene. The CDR3 consists of 14 residues. Trimming pared 3 bases from V and 5 bases from J, leaving 11 bases between. The CDR3 loop is CASSSGQKNEKLFF. CDR3 bases: TGCGCCAGCAGCTCAGGACAGAAGAATGAAAAACTGTTTTTT.

The V gene is TRBV7-9, the J gene TRBJ1-1; no definite D call. V was cut by 5 bases and J by 1 base, with 5 bases left in between. CDR1 and CDR2 (germline): SEHNR, FQNEAQ (reference sequence). This CDR3 comprises 12 residues. CDR3 in amino acids: CASSNKNTEAFF. The CDR3 DNA is TGTGCCAGCAGCAACAAGAACACTGAAGCTTTCTTT.

This chain connects TRBV4-2 to TRBJ2-2; weak D call: TRBD2 (6 bases). V lost 0 bases to trimming and J lost 5 bases, with 13 bases between them. Germline V CDR1 and CDR2: LGHNA, YNFKEQ. This CDR3 is built from 16 residues. Here the CDR3 reads CASSQEGGVYTGELFF. The CDR3 DNA follows: TGTGCCAGCAGCCAAGAAGGCGGGGTATATACCGGGGAGCTGTTTTTT.

The chain is built from TRBV5-1 and TRBJ2-5; D remains ambiguous. This CDR3 spans 13 amino acids. V lost 5 bases to trimming and J lost 2 bases, with 10 bases between them. Germline assignment: CDR1 SGHRS and CDR2 YFSETQ. CDR3 amino acids: CASREAFQETQYF. The DNA of the CDR3 is TGCGCCAGCAGGGAAGCCTTTCAAGAGACCCAGTACTTC.

The chain joins TRBV11-2 to TRBJ1-6; perhaps TRBD1 as D (5 bases). V lost 5 bases, J lost 6 bases, and 17 bases lay in between. Germline V gene data show CDR1 as SGHAT and CDR2 as FQNNGV. The CDR3 contains 16 residues. The CDR3 DNA reads as TGTGCCAGCAGCCTAGGTGGAGGGACGCGTAATTCACCCCTCCACTTT. It yields the protein CASSLGGGTRNSPLHF.

The rearrangement uses TRBV7-6 and TRBJ2-1; 8 nucleotides align to TRBD2. Trimming took 1 base from V and 7 from J; bases not matched to a gene: 12. This CDR3 has 17 residues. Germline V gene data show CDR1 as SGHVS and CDR2 as FNYEAQ. This CDR3 reads CASSLGTSGGLLNEQFF. CDR3 sequence (DNA): TGTGCCAGCAGCTTAGGCACTAGCGGAGGCCTTTTGAATGAGCAGTTCTTC.

CDR3 DNA sequence: TGTGCCAGCAGATTAGCGGGAGGGATAGATACGCAGTATTTT. Translating it yields CASRLAGGIDTQYF. The rearrangement uses TRBV2 and TRBJ2-3; 11 nucleotides line up with TRBD2. Per germline, CDR1 SNHLY and CDR2 FYNNEI. V shed 6 bases and J 5 bases; nucleotides not matched to a gene: 4. There are 14 residues in the CDR3. Based on the CDR3 plus reference TRBV2 and TRBJ2-3, the full variable domain is EPEVTQTPSHQVTQMGQEVILRCVPISNHLYFYWYRQILGQKVEFLVSFYNNEISEKSEIFDDQFSVERPDGSNFTLKIRSTKLEDSAMYFCASRLAGGIDTQYFGPGTRLTVL.

The chain has TRBV9 and TRBJ1-2, with D possibly being TRBD1 (6 bases). The CDR3 covers 13 residues. Trimming left V 2 bases short and J 8 bases short, with 13 bases between. The germline V gene encodes CDR1 SGDLS and CDR2 YYNGEE. The CDR3, as DNA: TGTGCCAGCAGCGTTTCAGGGGTAGACGGCTACACCTTC. Amino acids: CASSVSGVDGYTF.

The gene calls are TRBV19 and TRBJ2-3; 8 bases are shared with TRBD2. The CDR3 sequence is 14 residues long. Germline loops: CDR1 LNHDA, CDR2 SQIVND (reference sequence). With V trimmed by 11 bases and J by 2 bases, 9 bases remained unmatched. CDR3 nucleotide sequence: TGTGCCTCCCGGGAGGGGGGGACCACAGATACGCAGTATTTT. This gives the protein CASREGGTTDTQYF.

This rearrangement joins TRBV2 to TRBJ1-4, with a possible D match to TRBD1 (5 bases). This CDR3 has 14 residues. V lost 3 bases, J lost 8 bases, and 13 bases lay in between. Germline V gene sequence: CDR1 SNHLY, CDR2 FYNNEI. In nucleotides, the CDR3 is TGTGCCAGCAGTGAGGCCAGGGTAGGCGAAAAACTGTTTTTT. Residues: CASSEARVGEKLFF.

CDR3 region: CASSSLLGGVYEQYF. The CDR3, as DNA: TGTGCCAGCAGCTCCCTCCTGGGGGGGGTCTACGAGCAGTACTTC. The chain carries TRBV7-2 and TRBJ2-7, with TRBD2 matching 7 bases. J gave up 3 bases and V 4 bases, and 9 bases lay outside the gene matches. This CDR3 comprises 15 residues. Germline V CDR1 and CDR2: SGHTA, FQGNSA.

This chain uses TRBV5-1 with TRBJ2-7; the D is unclear. The CDR3 is 14 residues long. Trimming left V 4 bases short and J 7 bases short, with 18 bases between. CDR1 is SGHRS, CDR2 YFSETQ, per germline. The CDR3 DNA reads as TGCGCCAGCAGCACCTCGACTGCCTTGAGGGAGCAGTACTTC. Translated: CASSTSTALREQYF.

This clone was seen many times. The rearrangement links TRBV4-2 to TRBJ2-7; D unclear. There are 15 residues in the CDR3. Germline values: CDR1 LGHNA, CDR2 YNFKEQ. V lost 3 bases, J lost 4 bases, and 16 bases lay in between. The CDR3 DNA follows: TGTGCCAGCAGCCATGCCCCAGTTGGGAAGTACGAGCAGTACTTC. Translation gives CASSHAPVGKYEQYF.

CDR3 in DNA: TGTGCCAGTAGGGCGGGACAGGGTCGGAATGAGCAGTTCTTC. Amino acids: CASRAGQGRNEQFF. This sequence joins TRBV19 and TRBJ2-1, with 9 bases aligning to TRBD1. CDR3 size: 14 residues. Germline V lookup: CDR1 LNHDA, CDR2 SQIVND (reference sequence). V gave up 6 bases and J gave up 7 bases; unmatched junction bases: 7. The variable domain in full, completed from reference TRBV19 and TRBJ2-1, reads DGGITQSPKYLFRKEGQNVTLSCEQNLNHDAMYWYRQDPGQGLRLIYYSQIVNDFQKGDIAEGYSVSREKKESFPLTVTSAQKNPTAFYLCASRAGQGRNEQFFGPGTRLTVL.

A note on this clone: Distinct nucleotide sequences in the sample also encode this CDR3. The chain employs TRBV11-2 and TRBJ2-3; no definite D call. The CDR3 is made up of 16 amino acids. The germline V gene has CDR1 SGHAT and CDR2 FQNNGV. The V gene lost 4 bases and the J gene lost 5 bases, with 19 bases spanning the gap. The CDR3 sequence is CASSSGPRTRRDTQYF. The CDR3 nucleotides read TGTGCCAGCAGCTCGGGCCCCCGGACGAGGAGAGATACGCAGTATTTT.